A selection of T cell receptor beta chains follows, all from one sample in a study of cytomegalovirus exposure and HLA in healthy donors. TCRdb's table, derived via immunoSEQ multiplex PCR, lists solely in-frame clones and lacks some. This table has 120,000 or so clones, 65% to 80% appearing once. The sequenced material came from PBMCs. The origin of the receptors is a human donor in good health. Both conserved end residues are part of each CDR3. The D gene is left open where the match is weak. The size of a clone is reported for some rows only, either as once, few or many, or as a class for expanded clones.

clone size	V gene	J gene	D gene	CDR3 length	CDR3 DNA	CDR3 protein
.	TRBV4-1	TRBJ2-3	.	16	TGCGCCAGCAGCCAAAGTGATAGTACTAGCACAGATACGCAGTATTTT	CASSQSDSTSTDTQYF
.	TRBV6-1	TRBJ2-2	TRBD1	15	TGTGCCAGCAGTAAGGACAGGGGGCGGACCGGGGAGCTGTTTTTT	CASSKDRGRTGELFF
.	TRBV4-1	TRBJ1-2	TRBD1	16	TGCGCCAGCAGCCAAGATAGGGACAGGGCGATCTATGGCTACACCTTC	CASSQDRDRAIYGYTF
.	TRBV5-6	TRBJ2-5	TRBD1	15	TGTGCCAGCAGCGCCACCGGGACAGGGAGAGAGACCCAGTACTTC	CASSATGTGRETQYF
.	TRBV27	TRBJ2-1	.	13	TGTGCCAGCAGTTTCCTTAGCGTTCGTGAGCAGTTCTTC	CASSFLSVREQFF
.	TRBV11-3	TRBJ2-7	TRBD2	15	TGTGCCAGCAGCTTGGACGGGAGGGCTACCTACGAGCAGTACTTC	CASSLDGRATYEQYF
.	TRBV7-8	TRBJ2-2	.	14	TGTGCCAGCAGCTTAGCGCGGTACCCCGGGGAGCTGTTTTTT	CASSLARYPGELFF
.	TRBV7-9	TRBJ2-3	.	11	TGTTCCGGGGAAACGGCAGATACGCAGTATTTT	CSGETADTQYF
.	TRBV4-1	TRBJ2-1	TRBD2	19	TGCGCCAGCAGCCGATCAAGACCCCCTTTAGCGGGAGTCTACAATGAGCAGTTCTTC	CASSRSRPPLAGVYNEQFF
few	TRBV28	TRBJ2-3	.	13	TGTGCCAGCAGTCCTACAGGGCTTGGTACGCAGTATTTT	CASSPTGLGTQYF
.	TRBV5-6	TRBJ2-5	TRBD1	16	TGTGCCAGCAGCTTTGGCCAGGGGGTTTGGGTCGAGACCCAGTACTTC	CASSFGQGVWVETQYF
.	TRBV4-2	TRBJ2-1	.	14	TGTGCCAGCAGCGCGACAGATTCCTACAATGAGCAGTTCTTC	CASSATDSYNEQFF
.	TRBV14	TRBJ2-7	.	13	TGTGCCAGCAGAGAACAGGGCCACTACGAGCAGTACTTC	CASREQGHYEQYF
.	TRBV18	TRBJ1-1	.	13	TGTGCCAGCTCACCACGGCAGGGGTTAGAAGCTTTCTTT	CASSPRQGLEAFF
.	TRBV21-1	TRBJ2-7	.	14	TGTGCCAGCAGCCCCGGGACTAGCGGGAGGGCCTTGGTATTC	CASSPGTSGRALVF
.	TRBV11-2	TRBJ2-2	TRBD1	15	TGTGCCAGCAGCCGGGGACAGGGAAACACCGGGGAGCTGTTTTTT	CASSRGQGNTGELFF
.	TRBV30	TRBJ1-5	.	14	TGTGCCTGGAGTGACTGGGGGGGCAATCAGCCCCAGCATTTT	CAWSDWGGNQPQHF
.	TRBV28	TRBJ2-7	TRBD2	13	TGTGCCAGCAGTTCGGGACTAGCGGGAGATCTGTACTTC	CASSSGLAGDLYF
few	TRBV28	TRBJ1-2	.	17	TGTGCCAGCAGTTTGGGGGGGCTCGGGGATGGTCGAGAGGGCTACACCTTC	CASSLGGLGDGREGYTF
.	TRBV19	TRBJ2-1	TRBD2	14	TGTGCCAGTAGTATACTAGCGGCATACAATGAGCAGTTCTTC	CASSILAAYNEQFF
.	TRBV30	TRBJ1-2	.	14	TGTGCCTGGGGGGGGACCTTCGTAAACTATGGCTACACCTTC	CAWGGTFVNYGYTF
.	TRBV5-1	TRBJ2-2	.	15	TGCGCCAGCAGCTTGCCCAGCGCCAACACCGGGGAGCTGTTTTTT	CASSLPSANTGELFF
once	TRBV19	TRBJ1-1	.	14	TGTGCCAGTAGTGGCAGGGTTGGGAACACTGAAGCTTTCTTT	CASSGRVGNTEAFF
few	TRBV5-1	TRBJ2-5	.	15	TGCGCCAGCAGCTTCGGCGGCGGTGTAACGGAGACCCAGTACTTC	CASSFGGGVTETQYF
once	TRBV27	TRBJ2-5	TRBD2	15	TGTGCCAGCAGCGGACTAGCGGGCCCTTTAGAGACCCAGTACTTC	CASSGLAGPLETQYF
.	TRBV7-9	TRBJ2-5	TRBD2	15	TGTGCCAGCAGCGCTTCCGGGACTAGCGGGGAAACCCAGTACTTC	CASSASGTSGETQYF
.	TRBV7-9	TRBJ1-5	.	13	TGTGCCAGCAGCTTAGTCTCGGGACAGCCCCAGCATTTT	CASSLVSGQPQHF
few	TRBV27	TRBJ1-2	.	14	TGTGCCAGCAGTCCCTCGCCAGCTAACTATGGCTACACCTTC	CASSPSPANYGYTF
few	TRBV11-3	TRBJ2-1	.	16	TGTGCCAGCAGCCTCAGCGGTTCAAGCTCCTACAATGAGCAGTTCTTC	CASSLSGSSSYNEQFF
.	TRBV7-9	TRBJ2-1	TRBD2	17	TGTGCCAGCAGCGCAACAACTAGCGGGAGGGCCAGGGATGAGCAGTTCTTC	CASSATTSGRARDEQFF
.	TRBV19	TRBJ2-5	TRBD1	15	TGTGCCAGTAGTACGGACAGGGGAGGGCAAGAGACCCAGTACTTC	CASSTDRGGQETQYF
.	TRBV2	TRBJ2-5	TRBD1	14	TGTGCCAGCTACGACAGGGGGCAAGGGGAGACCCAGTACTTC	CASYDRGQGETQYF
.	TRBV5-4	TRBJ2-5	TRBD2	17	TGTGCCAGCAGCTTCATCCCTAGCCAACCCGGGGGGGAGACCCAGTACTTC	CASSFIPSQPGGETQYF